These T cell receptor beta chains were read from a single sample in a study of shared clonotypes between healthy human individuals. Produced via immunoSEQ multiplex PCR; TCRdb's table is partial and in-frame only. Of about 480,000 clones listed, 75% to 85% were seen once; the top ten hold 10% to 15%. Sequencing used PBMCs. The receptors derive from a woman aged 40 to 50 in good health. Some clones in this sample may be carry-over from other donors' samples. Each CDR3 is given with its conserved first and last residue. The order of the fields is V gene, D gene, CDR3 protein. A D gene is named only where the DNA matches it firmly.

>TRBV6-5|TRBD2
CASSYPGLAGGNEQFF
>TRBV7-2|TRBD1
CASSSPRQGNYGYTF
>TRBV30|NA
CAWSWFRANEQFF
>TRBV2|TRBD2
CASSFKRLAGGTGELFF
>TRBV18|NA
CASSQEDGYEQYF
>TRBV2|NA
CASTPVDSKQFF
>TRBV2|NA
CASKIEDEGVEQFF
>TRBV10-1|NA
CASSVSPNYGYTF
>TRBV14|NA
CASSLRWGTQPNEQYF
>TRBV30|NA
CAWIPGWTEAFF
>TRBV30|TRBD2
CAWSVGGSTDTQYF
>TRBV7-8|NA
CASSSGSWTDTQYF
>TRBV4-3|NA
CASSQGASGSSYNEQFF
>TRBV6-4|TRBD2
CASSDGGGSYNEQFF
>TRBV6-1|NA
CASRGSASYEQYF
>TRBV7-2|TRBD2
CASSALAVSYNEQFF
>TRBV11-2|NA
CASSLGVSRRSSYNEQFF
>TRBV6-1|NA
CATEPRDPTETQYF
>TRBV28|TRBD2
CASRDSGPTYEQYF
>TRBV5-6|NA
CASSVGLSSYNEQFF
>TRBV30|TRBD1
CAWSGAGGANEKLFF
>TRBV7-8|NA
CASSLTTAQYF
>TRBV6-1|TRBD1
CAISESGTGGFMTEAFF
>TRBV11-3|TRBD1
CASSLDRQGKEQYF
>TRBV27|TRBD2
CASSLKREGPYEQYF
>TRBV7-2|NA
CASSLVTGDGYTF
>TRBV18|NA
CASSHAETATDTQYF
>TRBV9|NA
CASSVSADARGGYTF
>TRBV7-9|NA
CAGGTSPGNEQFF
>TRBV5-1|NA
CASSSSYEQYF
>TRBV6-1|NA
CASTGRGVSNQPQHF
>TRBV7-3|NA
CASSLKASLGQETQYF
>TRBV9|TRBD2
CASSFSGDEQFF
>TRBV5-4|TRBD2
CASSLVGGSDTGELFF
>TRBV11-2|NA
CASSSAPRGVIGNTIYF
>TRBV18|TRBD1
CASSPRTGEANYGYTF
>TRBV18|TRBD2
CASSRQAGDPNEQFF
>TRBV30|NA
CAWAPGLRGNTIYF
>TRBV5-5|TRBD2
CASSKLAVGGELFF
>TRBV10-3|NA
CAISDAAGGNTIYF
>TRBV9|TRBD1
CASSVVWDSYNEQFF
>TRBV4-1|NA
CAKGGASNTEAFF
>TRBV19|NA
CASSGQFYTGELFF
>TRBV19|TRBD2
CASRESGSADTQYF
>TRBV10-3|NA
CAIGDGTGNTIYF
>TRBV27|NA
CASAIGRTNEKLFF
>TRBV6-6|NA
CASSPDRNQPQHF
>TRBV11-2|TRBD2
CASSLSGGRAVSYEQYF
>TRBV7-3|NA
CASSLNGVSEAFF
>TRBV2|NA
CASSEAATPRGVRNQPQHF
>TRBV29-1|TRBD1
CSVEETGTYEQYF
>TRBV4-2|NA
CASSPRTNEKLFF
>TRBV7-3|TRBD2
CASSLLAGFTDTQYF
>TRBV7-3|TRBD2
CASSVSGRSYNEQFF
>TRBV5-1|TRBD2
CASSSRSGLAGTYNEQFF